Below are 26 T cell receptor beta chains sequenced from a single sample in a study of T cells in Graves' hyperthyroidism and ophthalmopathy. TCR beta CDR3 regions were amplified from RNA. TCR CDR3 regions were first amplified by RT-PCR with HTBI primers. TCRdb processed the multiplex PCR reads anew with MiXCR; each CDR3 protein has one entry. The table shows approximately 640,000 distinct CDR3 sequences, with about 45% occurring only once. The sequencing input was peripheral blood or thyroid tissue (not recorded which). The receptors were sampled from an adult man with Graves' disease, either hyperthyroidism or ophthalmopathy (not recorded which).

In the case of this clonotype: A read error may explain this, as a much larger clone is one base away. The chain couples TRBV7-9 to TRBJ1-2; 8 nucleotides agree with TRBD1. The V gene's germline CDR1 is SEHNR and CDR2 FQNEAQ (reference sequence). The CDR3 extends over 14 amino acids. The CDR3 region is CVSSHGQGAYGYTF. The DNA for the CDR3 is TGTGTCAGCAGCCACGGACAGGGAGCCTATGGCTACACCTTC.

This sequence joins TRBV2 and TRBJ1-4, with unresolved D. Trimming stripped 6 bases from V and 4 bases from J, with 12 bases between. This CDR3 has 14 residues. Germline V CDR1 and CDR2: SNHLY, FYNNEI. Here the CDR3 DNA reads TGTGCCAGCAGAGGAAGCTGGAATAATGAAAAACTGTTTTTT. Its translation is CASRGSWNNEKLFF.

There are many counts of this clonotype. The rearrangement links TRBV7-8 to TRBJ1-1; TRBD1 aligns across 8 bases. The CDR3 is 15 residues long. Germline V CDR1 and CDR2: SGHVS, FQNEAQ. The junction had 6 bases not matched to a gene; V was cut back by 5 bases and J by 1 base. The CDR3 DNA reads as TGTGCCAGCAGCCCTCCGACAGGGGAGAACACTGAAGCTTTCTTT. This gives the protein CASSPPTGENTEAFF.

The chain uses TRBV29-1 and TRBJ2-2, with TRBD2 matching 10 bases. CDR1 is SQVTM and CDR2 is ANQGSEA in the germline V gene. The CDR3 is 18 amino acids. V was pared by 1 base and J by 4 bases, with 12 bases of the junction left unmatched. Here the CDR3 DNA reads TGCAGCGTTGAAGGGGCTAGCGGGAGCTACGGGGGCACCGGGGAGCTGTTTTTT. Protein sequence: CSVEGASGSYGGTGELFF.

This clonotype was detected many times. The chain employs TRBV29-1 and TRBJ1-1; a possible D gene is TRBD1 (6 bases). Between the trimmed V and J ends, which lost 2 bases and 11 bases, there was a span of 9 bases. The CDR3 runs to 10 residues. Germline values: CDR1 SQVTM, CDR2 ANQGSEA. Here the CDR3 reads CSVETGRAFF. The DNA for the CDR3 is TGCAGCGTTGAAACAGGGCGCGCTTTCTTT.

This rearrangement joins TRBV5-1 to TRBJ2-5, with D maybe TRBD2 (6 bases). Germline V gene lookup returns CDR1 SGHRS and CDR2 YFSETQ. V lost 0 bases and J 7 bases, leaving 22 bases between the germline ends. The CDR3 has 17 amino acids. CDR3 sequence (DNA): TGCGCCAGCAGCTTGGACTTAGCTGGGAGGTTCCAATCGACCCAGTACTTC. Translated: CASSLDLAGRFQSTQYF.

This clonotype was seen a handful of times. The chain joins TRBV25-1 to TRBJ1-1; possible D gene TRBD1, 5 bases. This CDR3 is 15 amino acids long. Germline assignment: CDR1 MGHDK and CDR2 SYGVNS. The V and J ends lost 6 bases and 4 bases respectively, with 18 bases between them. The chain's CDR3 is CASSLARLGPTEAFF. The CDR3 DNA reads TGTGCCAGCAGCTTGGCCAGGTTGGGACCCACTGAAGCTTTCTTT.

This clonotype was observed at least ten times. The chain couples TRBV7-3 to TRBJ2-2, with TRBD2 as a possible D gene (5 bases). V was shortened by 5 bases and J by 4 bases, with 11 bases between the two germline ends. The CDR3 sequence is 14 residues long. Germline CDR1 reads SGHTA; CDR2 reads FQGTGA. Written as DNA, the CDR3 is TGTGCCAGCAGCGTTACACGGGGCACCGGGGAGCTGTTTTTT. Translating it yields CASSVTRGTGELFF.

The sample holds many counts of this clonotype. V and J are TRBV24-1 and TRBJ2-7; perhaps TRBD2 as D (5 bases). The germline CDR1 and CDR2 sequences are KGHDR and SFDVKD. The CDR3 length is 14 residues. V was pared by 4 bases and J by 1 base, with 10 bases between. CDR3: CATSDTGISYEQYF. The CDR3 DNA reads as TGTGCCACCAGTGACACCGGGATATCCTACGAGCAGTACTTC.

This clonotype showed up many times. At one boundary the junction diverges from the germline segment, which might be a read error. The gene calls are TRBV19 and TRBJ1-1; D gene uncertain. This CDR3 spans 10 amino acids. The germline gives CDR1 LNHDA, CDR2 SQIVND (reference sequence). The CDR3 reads CATSAREAFF. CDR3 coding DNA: TGTGCCACTAGTGCTCGTGAAGCTTTCTTT. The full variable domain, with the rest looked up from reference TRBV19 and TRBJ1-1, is DGGITQSPKYLFRKEGQNVTLSCEQNLNHDAMYWYRQDPGQGLRLIYYSQIVNDFQKGDIAEGYSVSREKKESFPLTVTSAQKNPTAFYLCATSAREAFFGQGTRLTVV.

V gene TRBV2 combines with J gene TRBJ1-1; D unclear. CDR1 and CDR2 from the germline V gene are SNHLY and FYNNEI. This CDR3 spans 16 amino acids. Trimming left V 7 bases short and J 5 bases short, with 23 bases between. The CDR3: CASKRASRQIYTEAFF. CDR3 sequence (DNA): TGTGCCAGCAAAAGGGCGTCCCGGCAGATCTATACTGAAGCTTTCTTT.

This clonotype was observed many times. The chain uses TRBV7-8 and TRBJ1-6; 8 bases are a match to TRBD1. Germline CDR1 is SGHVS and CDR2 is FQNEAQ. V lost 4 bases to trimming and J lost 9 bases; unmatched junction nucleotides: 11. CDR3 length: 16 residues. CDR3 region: CASSSHMDRVGSPLHF. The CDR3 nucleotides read TGTGCCAGCAGCTCCCATATGGACAGGGTCGGTTCACCCCTCCACTTT.

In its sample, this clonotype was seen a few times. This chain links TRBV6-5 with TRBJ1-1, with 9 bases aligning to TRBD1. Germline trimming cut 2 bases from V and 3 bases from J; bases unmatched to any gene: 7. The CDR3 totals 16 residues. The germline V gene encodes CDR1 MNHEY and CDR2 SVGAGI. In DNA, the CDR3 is TGTGCCAGCAGTTACCAAACAGGGGGCCTGGACACTGAAGCTTTCTTT. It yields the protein CASSYQTGGLDTEAFF.

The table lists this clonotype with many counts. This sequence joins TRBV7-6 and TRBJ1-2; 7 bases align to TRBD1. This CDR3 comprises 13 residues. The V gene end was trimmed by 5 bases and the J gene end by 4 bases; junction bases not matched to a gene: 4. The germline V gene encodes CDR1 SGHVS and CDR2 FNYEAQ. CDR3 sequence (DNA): TGTGCCAGCAGCCTACAGGGGATCTATGGCTACACCTTC. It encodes CASSLQGIYGYTF.

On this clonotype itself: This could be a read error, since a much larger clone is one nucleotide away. The CDR3 loop is CSVEKPGGRYGYTF. The CDR3 DNA is TGCAGCGTTGAAAAGCCCGGGGGTCGCTATGGCTACACCTTC. The rearrangement uses TRBV29-1 and TRBJ1-2; D is possibly TRBD1 (5 bases). Germline CDR1 reads SQVTM; CDR2 reads ANQGSEA. The CDR3 contains 14 residues. The ends were cut back, 2 bases at V and 4 bases at J, with 14 bases in the middle.

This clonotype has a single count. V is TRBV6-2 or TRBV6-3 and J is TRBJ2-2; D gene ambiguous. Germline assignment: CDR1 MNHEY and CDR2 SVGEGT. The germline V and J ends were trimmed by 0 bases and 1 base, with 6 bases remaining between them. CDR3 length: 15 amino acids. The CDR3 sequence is CASSYSKGNTGELFF. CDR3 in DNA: TGTGCCAGCAGTTACTCAAAGGGGAACACCGGGGAGCTGTTTTTT.

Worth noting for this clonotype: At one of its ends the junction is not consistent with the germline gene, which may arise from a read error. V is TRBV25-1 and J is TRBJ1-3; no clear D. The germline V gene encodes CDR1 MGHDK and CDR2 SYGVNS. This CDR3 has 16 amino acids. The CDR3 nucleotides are TGTACCAGCAGAGATTCCTCGCCCGAGTCTGGAAACACCATATATTTT. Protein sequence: CTSRDSSPESGNTIYF.

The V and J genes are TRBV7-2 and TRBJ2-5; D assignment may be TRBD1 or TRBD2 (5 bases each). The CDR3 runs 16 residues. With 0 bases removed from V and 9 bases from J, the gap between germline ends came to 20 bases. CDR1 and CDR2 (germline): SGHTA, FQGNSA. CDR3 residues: CASSLAGTASSQPQYF. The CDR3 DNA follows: TGTGCCAGCAGCTTAGCCGGGACGGCGTCCAGTCAGCCCCAGTACTTC.

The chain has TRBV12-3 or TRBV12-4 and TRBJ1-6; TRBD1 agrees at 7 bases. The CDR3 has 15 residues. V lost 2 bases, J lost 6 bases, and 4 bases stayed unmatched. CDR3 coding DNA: TGTGCCAGCAGTTTATCGGGACAGCCTAATTCACCCCTCCACTTT. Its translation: CASSLSGQPNSPLHF.

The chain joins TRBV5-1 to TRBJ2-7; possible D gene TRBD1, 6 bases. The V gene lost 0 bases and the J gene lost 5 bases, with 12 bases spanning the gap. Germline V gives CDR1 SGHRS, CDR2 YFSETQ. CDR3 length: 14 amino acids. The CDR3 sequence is CASSLAQGSNEQYF. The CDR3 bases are TGCGCCAGCAGCTTGGCACAGGGATCCAACGAGCAGTACTTC.

The DNA for the CDR3 is TGTGCCAGCAGCTTCCTTGAACAGGGGGGGGAAGAGACCCAGTACTTC. Translation gives CASSFLEQGGEETQYF. This chain connects TRBV7-2 to TRBJ2-5, with D possibly matching TRBD1 (8 bases). The CDR3 extends over 16 amino acids. Germline values: CDR1 SGHTA, CDR2 FQGNSA. V shed 3 bases and J shed 3 bases, with 17 bases lying between them.

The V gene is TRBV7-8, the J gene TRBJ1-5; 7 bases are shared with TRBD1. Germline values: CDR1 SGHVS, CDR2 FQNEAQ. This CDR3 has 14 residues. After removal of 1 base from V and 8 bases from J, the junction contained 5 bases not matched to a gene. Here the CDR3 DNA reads TGTGCCAGCAGCTTAGACAGGGGCGGGAAGCCCCAGCATTTT. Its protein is CASSLDRGGKPQHF. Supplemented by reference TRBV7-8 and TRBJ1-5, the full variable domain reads GAGVSQSPRYKVAKRGQDVALRCDPISGHVSLFWYQQALGQGPEFLTYFQNEAQLDKSGLPSDRFFAERPEGSVSTLKIQRTQQEDSAVYLCASSLDRGGKPQHFGDGTRLSIL.

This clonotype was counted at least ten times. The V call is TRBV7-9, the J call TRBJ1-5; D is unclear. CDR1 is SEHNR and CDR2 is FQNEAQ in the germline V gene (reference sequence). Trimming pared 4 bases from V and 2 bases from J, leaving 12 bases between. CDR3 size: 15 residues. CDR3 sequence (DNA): TGTGCCAGCAGCTCCCTTGACGGCCGCAATCAGCCCCAGCATTTT. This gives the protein CASSSLDGRNQPQHF.

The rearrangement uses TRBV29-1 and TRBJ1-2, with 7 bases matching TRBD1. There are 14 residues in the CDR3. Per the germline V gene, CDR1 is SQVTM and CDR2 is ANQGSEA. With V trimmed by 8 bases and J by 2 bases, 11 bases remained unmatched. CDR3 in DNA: TGCAGCTTGGCCGTCCCGACAGGGAACTATGGCTACACCTTC. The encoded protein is CSLAVPTGNYGYTF.

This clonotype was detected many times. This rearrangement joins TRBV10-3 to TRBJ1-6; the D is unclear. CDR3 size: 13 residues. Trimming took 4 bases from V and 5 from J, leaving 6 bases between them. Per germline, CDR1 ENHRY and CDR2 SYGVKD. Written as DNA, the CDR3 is TGTGCCATCAGTGGGCAAGATAATTCACCCCTCCACTTT. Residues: CAISGQDNSPLHF.

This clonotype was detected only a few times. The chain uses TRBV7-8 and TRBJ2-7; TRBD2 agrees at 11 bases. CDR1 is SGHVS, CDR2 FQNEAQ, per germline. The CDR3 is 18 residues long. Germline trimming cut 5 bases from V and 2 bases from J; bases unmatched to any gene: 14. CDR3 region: CASSARRLAGGGTYEQYF. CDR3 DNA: TGTGCCAGCAGCGCCCGACGCCTAGCGGGAGGAGGGACCTACGAGCAGTACTTC.